The 27 T cell receptor beta chains in this list originate from one sample, sequenced in a study of T cells in women clearing cervical HPV infection. Produced via immunoSEQ multiplex PCR; TCRdb's table is partial and in-frame only. This table holds roughly 28,000 clones. The specimen sequenced was blood buffy coat. These TCRs come from a woman between 18 and 70 years old with a cervical HPV16 infection that either progressed to CIN3+ or cleared (not recorded which).

Worth noting for this clone: The read ends 3 residues shy of where the CDR3 ends; the end is completed using the germline J gene. The chain employs TRBV7-2 and TRBJ2-7; D possibly corresponds to TRBD2 (5 bases). With 4 bases removed from V and 6 bases from J, the gap between germline ends came to 13 bases. Germline lookup yields CDR1 SGHTA and CDR2 FQGNSA. CDR3 size: 13 residues. CDR3 sequence reads: CASSYSRGVEQYF. The sequenced part of the CDR3 DNA is TGTGCCAGCAGCTACTCTCGGGGTGTCGAG.

To note about this clone: Read data end 3 residues before the CDR3 end; the end is taken from the germline J gene. The chain combines TRBV7-9 with TRBJ1-4, with 7 bases that match TRBD1. The V gene's germline CDR1 is SEHNR and CDR2 FQNEAQ (reference sequence). The trim removed 4 bases at V and 5 bases at J, leaving 4 bases unmatched. The CDR3 is made up of 14 amino acids. The CDR3 loop reads CASSSGTENEKLFF. The covered CDR3 bases are TGTGCCAGCAGCTCCGGGACAGAGAATGAAAAA. Variable domain in full (rest from reference TRBV7-9 and TRBJ1-4): DTGVSQNPRHKITKRGQNVTFRCDPISEHNRLYWYRQTLGQGPEFLTYFQNEAQLEKSRLLSDRFSAERPKGSFSTLEIQRTEQGDSAMYLCASSSGTENEKLFFGSGTQLSVL.

Comment on this clone: The read ends 3 residues shy of where the CDR3 ends; the end is completed using the germline J gene. The chain joins TRBV7-6 to TRBJ2-3, with D tentatively TRBD2 (6 bases). V dropped 11 bases and J dropped 3 bases, with 21 bases sitting between them. The length of the CDR3 is 15 residues. Germline V gene data show CDR1 as SGHVS and CDR2 as FNYEAQ. Incomplete CDR3 DNA: TGTGCCTCGTTATTGGGGTCGGGGGTGACAGATACG. Protein sequence: CASLLGSGVTDT. The CDR3 reads in full as CASLLGSGVTDTQYF.

Turning to this clone: The read ends 3 residues shy of where the CDR3 ends; the end is completed using the germline J gene. V gene TRBV5-1 combines with J gene TRBJ2-2, with D maybe TRBD1 (6 bases). The CDR3 spans 14 residues. Trimming removed 6 bases at V and 3 bases at J, with 12 bases between. CDR1 is SGHRS, CDR2 YFSETQ, per germline. CDR3 sequence reads: CASTRQAHTGELFF. CDR3 DNA, as far as it was read: TGCGCCAGCACGCGACAGGCACACACCGGGGAG. Full variable domain (outside the CDR3, taken from reference TRBV5-1 and TRBJ2-2): KAGVTQTPRYLIKTRGQQVTLSCSPISGHRSVSWYQQTPGQGLQFLFEYFSETQRNKGNFPGRFSGRQFSNSRSEMNVSTLELGDSALYLCASTRQAHTGELFFGEGSRLTVL.

On this clone itself: The read falls 3 residues short of the CDR3 end, and the missing part is taken from the germline J gene. The chain combines TRBV7-6 with TRBJ1-5; D is uncertain. Germline V CDR1 and CDR2: SGHVS, FNYEAQ. The CDR3 runs 15 residues. The ends were cut back, 5 bases at V and 3 bases at J, with 14 bases in the middle. The CDR3 sequence is CASSPRSRYNQPQHF. The CDR3 DNA, read in part, is TGTGCCAGCAGCCCAAGAAGCAGGTACAATCAGCCC.

As to this clone: From the germline J gene comes the end of the CDR3, since the read stops 3 residues before it. V and J are TRBV20-1 and TRBJ2-5; TRBD2 might be the D (5 bases). Germline CDR1 DFQATT, CDR2 SNEGSKA (reference sequence). The germline V and J ends were trimmed by 0 bases and 7 bases, with 15 bases remaining between them. This CDR3 comprises 14 residues. The sequenced part of the CDR3 DNA is TGCAGTGCTAGAGAGGCGAACGTTCGGGGGACC. It translates to CSAREANVRGT. The entire CDR3 protein is CSAREANVRGTQYF.

This clone ranks as medium-sized in terms of frequency. The germline gene is not matched at one end of the junction; a read error may be the cause. Read sequence stops 3 residues before the CDR3 end, and the germline J gene provides the missing end. The genes are TRBV19 and TRBJ2-3, with D possibly TRBD1 on 5 matching bases. The germline V gene encodes CDR1 LNHDA and CDR2 SQIVND (reference sequence). CDR3 length: 14 residues. This CDR3 is CASSVDSAEDTQYF. The CDR3 bases that were read are TGTGCCAGTAGTGTAGACAGCGCCGAAGATACG.

A note on this clone: The sequence runs out 3 residues before the end of the CDR3; the remainder is reconstructed from the germline J gene. The gene calls are TRBV19 and TRBJ1-1; no firm D call. Trimming took 5 bases from V and 1 from J, leaving 8 bases between them. The CDR3 is 13 residues long. Germline loops: CDR1 LNHDA, CDR2 SQIVND (reference sequence). CDR3 amino acids: CASSLAENTEAFF. The CDR3 bases that were read are TGTGCCAGTAGTTTGGCCGAGAACACTGAA.

The CDR3 here is CASSELAGGYNEQFF. The CDR3 bases that were read are TGTGCCAGCAGTGAACTAGCGGGGGGGTACAATGAG. J is TRBJ2-1 and V is TRBV6-1; 12 bases line up with TRBD2. The read stops 3 residues short of the end of the CDR3; the missing end is completed from the germline J gene. V lost 2 bases and J lost 4; bases outside the gene matches: 0. Germline V CDR1 and CDR2: MNHNS, SASEGT. This CDR3 has 15 amino acids.

As concerns this clone: The missing CDR3 end, 3 residues past where the read stops, is filled in from the germline J gene. The gene calls are TRBV20-1 and TRBJ1-2, with D maybe TRBD1 (5 bases). Per the germline V gene, CDR1 is DFQATT and CDR2 is SNEGSKA (reference sequence). The V end lost 1 base, the J end lost 4 bases, and 13 bases lay between the germline ends. The CDR3 runs 14 residues. CDR3 sequence: CSARAADSFYGYTF. The sequenced CDR3 bases are TGCAGTGCTAGAGCCGCCGACAGTTTCTATGGC.

A remark on this clone: The read terminates 3 residues before the CDR3 end, so the remaining end is supplied by the germline J gene. This sequence joins TRBV5-1 and TRBJ1-1, with 8 bases identical to TRBD1. CDR3 size: 14 residues. From germline, CDR1 is SGHRS and CDR2 YFSETQ. The V and J ends lost 5 bases and 5 bases, in that order; junction bases with no gene match: 8. CDR3 sequence reads: CASSLDRGVTEAFF. The DNA read from the CDR3 is TGCGCCAGCAGTCTTGACAGGGGTGTTACTGAA. The full variable domain, rest sourced from reference TRBV5-1 and TRBJ1-1, is KAGVTQTPRYLIKTRGQQVTLSCSPISGHRSVSWYQQTPGQGLQFLFEYFSETQRNKGNFPGRFSGRQFSNSRSEMNVSTLELGDSALYLCASSLDRGVTEAFFGQGTRLTVV.

Of note for this clone: The sequenced fragment ends 3 residues before the CDR3 boundary, so the rest is inferred from the germline J gene. The chain carries TRBV5-1 and TRBJ2-1, with 12 bases matching TRBD1. V lost 2 bases, J lost 9 bases, and 6 bases stayed unmatched. This CDR3 spans 15 amino acids. Germline assignment: CDR1 SGHRS and CDR2 YFSETQ. The CDR3 loop is CASSLPGQGAGEQFF. The sequenced part of the CDR3 DNA is TGCGCCAGCAGCTTACCGGGACAGGGGGCAGGTGAG.

Notes on this clone: The read halts 3 residues ahead of the CDR3 end, with the missing end drawn from the germline J gene. The rearrangement joins TRBV7-9 to TRBJ1-2, with TRBD1 matching over 8 bases. The CDR3 runs 12 residues. Germline V lookup: CDR1 SEHNR, CDR2 FQNEAQ (reference sequence). Partial CDR3 DNA: TGTGCCAGCAGCTTGACAGGGGACGAC. Amino acids: CASSLTGDD. The full CDR3 sequence reads CASSLTGDDYTF.

Concerning this clone: From the germline J gene comes the end of the CDR3, since the read stops 3 residues before it. This chain uses TRBV20-1 with TRBJ1-1, with TRBD1 identical over 7 bases. The CDR3 has 12 amino acids. The germline CDR1 and CDR2 sequences are DFQATT and SNEGSKA (reference sequence). CDR3 sequence: CSASYRGGLAFF. The DNA read from the CDR3 is TGCAGTGCTAGCTACAGGGGCGGGTTG.

As regards this clone: Read sequence stops 3 residues before the CDR3 end, and the germline J gene provides the missing end. The chain uses TRBV20-1 and TRBJ1-1, with D possibly TRBD1 on 6 matching bases. Germline V gene lookup returns CDR1 DFQATT and CDR2 SNEGSKA (reference sequence). V gave up 4 bases and J gave up 6 bases, with 9 bases separating them. This CDR3 is built from 11 residues. The CDR3 sequence is CSATGVAEAFF. The sequenced part of the CDR3 DNA is TGCAGTGCTACAGGGGTCGCTGAA.

Comment on this clone: The DNA ends 3 residues before the CDR3 does, and the rest of the CDR3 is filled in from the germline J gene. The chain combines TRBV18 with TRBJ1-2; D unresolved. The germline V gene has CDR1 KGHSH and CDR2 LQKENI. The CDR3 consists of 14 residues. CDR3 protein: CASSPITNTDTYTF. Incomplete CDR3 DNA: TGTGCCAGCTCACCAATTACCAACACAGATACC. Based on the CDR3 plus reference TRBV18 and TRBJ1-2, the full variable domain is NAGVMQNPRHLVRRRGQEARLRCSPMKGHSHVYWYRQLPEEGLKFMVYLQKENIIDESGMPKERFSAEFPKEGPSILRIQQVVRGDSAAYFCASSPITNTDTYTFGSGTRLTVV.

Details on this clone: The CDR3 end is not reached by the read, which stops 3 residues before it; the germline J gene fills it in. The chain combines TRBV4-1 with TRBJ1-1; D unresolved. With 3 bases removed from V and 1 base from J, the gap between germline ends came to 9 bases. The CDR3 runs to 14 residues. The V gene's germline CDR1 is MGHRA and CDR2 YSYEKL. CDR3 DNA, as far as it was read: TGCGCCAGCAGCCATCCAGTTTGGAACACTGAA. This encodes CASSHPVWNTE. The whole CDR3 is CASSHPVWNTEAFF.

As for this clone: Read data end 3 residues before the CDR3 end; the end is taken from the germline J gene. This sequence joins TRBV5-1 and TRBJ2-1; D not resolved. The ends were cut back, 4 bases at V and 3 bases at J, with 11 bases in the middle. CDR3 length: 14 residues. Germline V lookup: CDR1 SGHRS, CDR2 YFSETQ. The CDR3 here is CASSPRLYYNEQFF. Incomplete CDR3 DNA: TGCGCCAGCAGCCCCCGACTCTACTACAATGAG.

Concerning this clone itself: A junction end diverges from the germline sequence, so it may reflect a read error. The CDR3 goes on 3 residues after the read ends, and that part is filled in from the germline J gene. Additional DNA sequences in this sample encode the identical CDR3. The chain is built from TRBV19 and TRBJ1-3, with 7 nucleotides matching TRBD1. The CDR3 has 16 residues. CDR1 and CDR2 from the germline V gene are LNHDA and SQIVND (reference sequence). The chain's CDR3 is CASSAPDRRSGNTIYF. The part of the CDR3 DNA that was read is TGTGCCAGTAGTGCCCCGGACAGGCGCTCTGGAAACACT.

Notes on this clone: The sequence runs out 3 residues before the end of the CDR3; the remainder is reconstructed from the germline J gene. The chain has TRBV2 and TRBJ2-7; 11 bases map to TRBD1. CDR1 and CDR2 from the germline V gene are SNHLY and FYNNEI. With V trimmed by 6 bases and J by 6 bases, 13 bases remained unmatched. The CDR3 is 16 amino acids. Incomplete CDR3 DNA: TGTGCCAGCAGCAAAAGGAGCGGACAGGGGGCTCCCGAG. This codes for CASSKRSGQGAPE. The full CDR3 sequence reads CASSKRSGQGAPEQYF.

Concerning this clone: The read ends 3 residues shy of where the CDR3 ends; the end is completed using the germline J gene. This sequence joins TRBV18 and TRBJ2-2, with 8 bases fitting TRBD1. The CDR3 sequence is 16 residues long. In germline, CDR1 is KGHSH, CDR2 LQKENI. Trimming took 3 bases from V and 1 from J; bases not matched to a gene: 4. The covered CDR3 bases are TGTGCCAGCTCACCGCACGGGACAGGGAACACCGGGGAG. Its protein is CASSPHGTGNTGE. The entire CDR3 protein is CASSPHGTGNTGELFF.

To note about this clone: The read ends 3 residues before the CDR3 terminus; that terminus is restored from the germline J gene. This chain links TRBV7-9 with TRBJ1-5, with 7 bases matching TRBD1. Germline V gene lookup returns CDR1 SEHNR and CDR2 FQNEAQ (reference sequence). The length of the CDR3 is 15 residues. J was trimmed by 4 bases and V by 1 base; bases with no gene match: 4. The CDR3 loop reads CASSLGGQRNQPQHF. The CDR3 bases that were read are TGTGCCAGCAGCTTAGGGGGACAGAGAAATCAGCCC.

On this clone: The CDR3 is cut off 3 residues early in the read; its end comes from the germline J gene. The J gene is TRBJ1-1, the V gene TRBV5-1, with a tentative D call TRBD1 (6 bases). Germline CDR1 reads SGHRS; CDR2 reads YFSETQ. Trimming pared 0 bases from V and 4 bases from J, leaving 7 bases between. CDR3 length equals 13 residues. CDR3 bases read: TGCGCCAGCAGCTTGGAAGGGGGCACTGAA. Translated, it gives CASSLEGGTE. The full CDR3 sequence reads CASSLEGGTEAFF.

Concerning this clone itself: Other DNA variants within this sample encode the same CDR3. This chain's CDR3 is CAWTLPGLETQYF. CDR3 bases read: TGTGCCTGGACCCTACCAGGCTTGGAGACC. V is TRBV30 and J is TRBJ2-5; D uncertain. The CDR3 end falls 3 residues outside the read, so it is completed with the germline J gene. V gave up 4 bases and J gave up 5 bases, with 14 bases separating them. The germline V gene encodes CDR1 GTSNPN and CDR2 SVGIG (reference sequence). This CDR3 spans 13 amino acids.

As for this clone: The DNA ends 3 residues before the CDR3 does, and the rest of the CDR3 is filled in from the germline J gene. V gene TRBV30 combines with J gene TRBJ1-3, with D uncertain. Trimming removed 2 bases at V and 4 bases at J, with 6 bases between. The CDR3 sequence is 12 residues long. Looked up from germline, CDR1 is GTSNPN and CDR2 is SVGIG (reference sequence). This CDR3 is CAWSRGGNTIYF. CDR3 bases read: TGTGCCTGGAGTAGAGGCGGAAACACC.

With regard to this clone: Read sequence stops 3 residues before the CDR3 end, and the germline J gene provides the missing end. The chain has TRBV2 and TRBJ1-2; 7 bases match TRBD1. CDR1 and CDR2 (germline): SNHLY, FYNNEI. The V and J ends lost 2 bases and 3 bases, in that order; junction bases with no gene match: 3. CDR3 length equals 14 residues. The CDR3 loop reads CASSETGAYYGYTF. CDR3 DNA, as far as it was read: TGTGCCAGCAGTGAAACAGGGGCGTACTATGGC.

Comments on this clone: The CDR3 extends 3 residues past the end of the read, so its final part is completed from the germline J gene. The chain couples TRBV11-2 to TRBJ2-5; D is perhaps TRBD2 (6 bases). The V gene's germline CDR1 is SGHAT and CDR2 FQNNGV. Trimming removed 4 bases at V and 1 base at J, with 7 bases between. The CDR3 has 13 amino acids. The covered CDR3 bases are TGTGCCAGCAGCTATAGCGGCCAAGAGACC. Translating gives CASSYSGQET. The complete CDR3 protein is CASSYSGQETQYF.